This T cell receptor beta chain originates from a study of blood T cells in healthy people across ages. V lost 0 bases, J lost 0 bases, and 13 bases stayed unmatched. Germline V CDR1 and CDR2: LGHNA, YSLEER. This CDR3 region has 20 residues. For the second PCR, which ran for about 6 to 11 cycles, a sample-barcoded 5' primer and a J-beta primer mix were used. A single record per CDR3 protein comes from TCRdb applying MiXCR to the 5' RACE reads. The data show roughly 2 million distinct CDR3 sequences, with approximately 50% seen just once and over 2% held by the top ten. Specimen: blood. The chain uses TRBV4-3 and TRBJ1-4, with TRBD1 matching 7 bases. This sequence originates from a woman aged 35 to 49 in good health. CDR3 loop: CASSQDLLAGGYATNEKLFF. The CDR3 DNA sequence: TGCGCCAGCAGCCAAGATCTTTTGGCAGGGGGATACGCAACTAATGAAAAACTGTTTTTT.